These T cell receptor beta chains were read from a single sample in a study of shared clonotypes between healthy human individuals. Profiled with immunoSEQ multiplex PCR; TCRdb holds only in-frame clones, not every one. In the table there are hundreds of thousands of clones, roughly 73% of which are singletons. The sequenced sample was memory CD4+ T cells sorted from blood. These receptors all come from a woman aged 25 to 45 in good health. The CDR3 runs from the conserved cysteine through the conserved F or W.

V gene	CDR3 length	J gene	CDR3 protein
TRBV2	12	TRBJ2-3	CASSELAATQYF
TRBV29-1	13	TRBJ2-5	CSVTLGFAETQYF
TRBV5-1	15	TRBJ1-3	CASRSTGDSGNTIYF
TRBV7-6	16	TRBJ2-7	CASSSPLDTFSYEQYF
TRBV28	13	TRBJ1-2	CASSSYRGYGYTF
TRBV4-1	15	TRBJ2-3	CASSQVGLHTDTQYF
TRBV27	13	-	CASSSGSSYEQYF
TRBV18	14	TRBJ2-7	CASSKTGGNNEQYF
TRBV18	15	TRBJ2-7	CASSPPGASAYEQYF
TRBV28	14	TRBJ1-1	CASSPTLQGPEAFF
TRBV11-2	14	TRBJ2-5	CASSLGGTRETQYF
TRBV7-6	15	TRBJ1-2	CASSLGGAGNYGYTF
TRBV5-6	14	TRBJ2-3	CASSYRGRQDTQYF
TRBV14	12	TRBJ2-5	CASSRHQETQYF
TRBV28	15	TRBJ2-7	CASRPLGAQSYEQYF
TRBV25-1	15	TRBJ2-5	CASSGTLWGGETQYF
TRBV18	13	TRBJ2-1	CASSPPGQHEQFF
TRBV7-3	15	TRBJ2-7	CASSFDRSQRVEQYF
TRBV4-2	16	TRBJ1-2	CASSQEWGGAGYGYTF
TRBV14	14	TRBJ1-1	CASSGDVPNTEAFF
TRBV25-1	15	TRBJ2-3	CASSETGRTTDTQYF
TRBV28	15	TRBJ1-2	CASSSLGEGYYGYTF
TRBV5-1	14	TRBJ1-2	CASSLMGEGYGYTF
TRBV6-1	15	TRBJ2-5	CASSAFWGTQETQYF
TRBV4-1	16	TRBJ2-7	CASSTDGTSGMNEQYF
TRBV6-6	15	TRBJ2-1	CASSLQRQRNNEQFF
TRBV2	13	TRBJ2-7	CASSGSTAYEQYF
TRBV27	14	TRBJ1-2	CASSLFAGRYGYTF
TRBV5-8	13	TRBJ2-5	CASSIEASETQYF
TRBV30	16	TRBJ1-5	CAWSVWEGGSAQPQHF
TRBV27	18	TRBJ2-2	CASSLGGRGVGSGGELFF
TRBV9	12	TRBJ2-5	CASSSLGETQYF
TRBV28	12	TRBJ2-7	CASRQSLYEQYF
TRBV7-9	13	TRBJ2-7	CASSFGTADEQYF
TRBV10-2	16	TRBJ2-7	CASSDSGGGSRYEQYF
TRBV25-1	12	TRBJ2-1	CASTSGYNEQFF
TRBV11-2	16	TRBJ1-5	CASSLSGTGGNQPQHF
TRBV19	16	TRBJ2-7	CASSMIGRWKLTEQYF
TRBV7-6	12	TRBJ2-5	CASTDREETQYF
TRBV2	14	TRBJ2-2	CASSETGYAGELFF
TRBV9	13	TRBJ2-3	CASSVGGMDTQYF
TRBV7-9	15	TRBJ2-6	CASSLGFSGANVLTF